Listed below are T cell receptor beta chains from one sample, sequenced in a study of beta chain features in type 1 diabetes. TCRdb's copy holds only in-frame clones and misses some; the assay was immunoSEQ multiplex PCR. The sample yields 250,000 to 300,000 clones, 24% seen once. Sequencing was carried out using naive CD4+ T cells from blood. Receptors were obtained from a woman in her 30s with type 1 diabetes. The CDR3 runs from the conserved cysteine through the conserved F or W. Fields, in order: J gene, D gene, V gene, clone size, CDR3 protein, CDR3 DNA. A D gene is named only where the DNA matches it firmly. Clone size is not always given. Where it is, it says once, few, many or a class for expanded clones.

j_call: TRBJ1-5
d_call: -
v_call: TRBV30
clone_size: -
cdr3_aa: CAWSVQSNQPQHF
cdr3_nt: TGTGCCTGGAGTGTACAGTCGAATCAGCCCCAGCATTTT

j_call: TRBJ2-6
d_call: -
v_call: TRBV11-2
clone_size: -
cdr3_aa: CASSLDQGSGANVLTF
cdr3_nt: TGTGCCAGCAGCTTAGATCAGGGATCTGGGGCCAACGTCCTGACTTTC

j_call: TRBJ2-7
d_call: TRBD2
v_call: TRBV7-9
clone_size: -
cdr3_aa: CASSSVAGASYEQYF
cdr3_nt: TGTGCCAGCAGCTCCGTAGCGGGCGCCTCCTACGAGCAGTACTTC

j_call: TRBJ1-2
d_call: -
v_call: TRBV5-1
clone_size: -
cdr3_aa: CASSLDRVSYGYTF
cdr3_nt: TGCGCCAGCAGCTTGGACAGAGTCTCCTATGGCTACACCTTC

j_call: TRBJ1-2
d_call: -
v_call: TRBV7-8
clone_size: few
cdr3_aa: CASSLAVDSYGYTF
cdr3_nt: TGTGCCAGCAGCTTAGCGGTGGACAGCTATGGCTACACCTTC

j_call: TRBJ1-1
d_call: -
v_call: TRBV29-1
clone_size: -
cdr3_aa: CSVEGTVMNTEAFF
cdr3_nt: TGCAGCGTTGAAGGGACAGTCATGAACACTGAAGCTTTCTTT

j_call: TRBJ2-3
d_call: TRBD2
v_call: TRBV9
clone_size: -
cdr3_aa: CASSEYGLAGEEEGTDTQYF
cdr3_nt: TGTGCCAGCAGCGAATACGGACTAGCGGGAGAGGAGGAGGGCACAGATACGCAGTATTTT

j_call: TRBJ2-7
d_call: TRBD2
v_call: TRBV29-1
clone_size: -
cdr3_aa: CSGHSGIKDEQYF
cdr3_nt: TGCAGCGGACATAGCGGGATTAAGGACGAGCAGTACTTC

j_call: TRBJ2-7
d_call: TRBD1
v_call: TRBV30
clone_size: few
cdr3_aa: CAWNLRDSRNEQYF
cdr3_nt: TGTGCCTGGAATCTCCGGGACAGTAGGAACGAGCAGTACTTC

j_call: TRBJ1-5
d_call: TRBD1
v_call: TRBV7-9
clone_size: -
cdr3_aa: CASSPGTGSIQPQHF
cdr3_nt: TGTGCCAGCAGCCCAGGGACAGGAAGTATTCAGCCCCAGCATTTT

j_call: TRBJ2-3
d_call: -
v_call: TRBV5-1
clone_size: -
cdr3_aa: CASSLDRGGGRTDTQYF
cdr3_nt: TGCGCCAGCAGCCTAGATCGGGGAGGAGGAAGGACAGATACGCAGTATTTT

j_call: TRBJ1-1
d_call: -
v_call: TRBV9
clone_size: -
cdr3_aa: CASSPAGTEAFF
cdr3_nt: TGTGCCAGCAGCCCCGCCGGGACAGAAGCTTTCTTT

j_call: TRBJ1-5
d_call: -
v_call: TRBV13
clone_size: -
cdr3_aa: CASSGPGLNNQPQHF
cdr3_nt: TGTGCCAGCAGCGGGCCGGGACTCAACAATCAGCCCCAGCATTTT

j_call: TRBJ2-3
d_call: -
v_call: TRBV25-1
clone_size: few
cdr3_aa: CASSVSGAHTDTQYF
cdr3_nt: TGTGCCAGCAGTGTTAGCGGAGCTCACACAGATACGCAGTATTTT

j_call: TRBJ2-1
d_call: TRBD2
v_call: TRBV28
clone_size: few
cdr3_aa: CASSSRAGGSYNEQFF
cdr3_nt: TGTGCCAGCAGTTCCCGTGCGGGAGGGTCCTACAATGAGCAGTTCTTC

j_call: TRBJ2-2
d_call: -
v_call: TRBV30
clone_size: -
cdr3_aa: CAWDQGGSRTGELFF
cdr3_nt: TGTGCCTGGGACCAAGGAGGGAGTCGGACCGGGGAGCTGTTTTTT

j_call: TRBJ1-1
d_call: -
v_call: TRBV23-1
clone_size: few
cdr3_aa: CASSGLQVEATEAFF
cdr3_nt: TGCGCCAGCAGTGGATTACAGGTCGAGGCCACTGAAGCTTTCTTT

j_call: TRBJ2-5
d_call: TRBD2
v_call: TRBV27
clone_size: few
cdr3_aa: CASSRSRLAVETQYF
cdr3_nt: TGTGCCAGCAGTCGGTCCCGACTAGCGGTAGAGACCCAGTACTTC

j_call: TRBJ2-1
d_call: -
v_call: TRBV2
clone_size: few
cdr3_aa: CASSREGIRNEQFF
cdr3_nt: TGTGCCAGCAGTCGAGAGGGAATTAGGAATGAGCAGTTCTTC

j_call: TRBJ2-1
d_call: TRBD2
v_call: TRBV5-1
clone_size: -
cdr3_aa: CASSFFLTSGRAEDEQFF
cdr3_nt: TGCGCCAGCAGCTTTTTTCTCACTAGCGGGAGGGCCGAGGATGAGCAGTTCTTC

j_call: TRBJ2-7
d_call: TRBD1
v_call: TRBV6-5
clone_size: few
cdr3_aa: CASSPDRGFYEQYF
cdr3_nt: TGTGCCAGCAGCCCCGACAGGGGGTTTTACGAGCAGTACTTC

j_call: TRBJ1-2
d_call: -
v_call: TRBV9
clone_size: -
cdr3_aa: CASSVGTGTHLYGYTF
cdr3_nt: TGTGCCAGCAGCGTAGGTACAGGGACACACCTCTATGGCTACACCTTC

j_call: TRBJ2-1
d_call: TRBD2
v_call: TRBV5-1
clone_size: -
cdr3_aa: CASSTTSGYNEQFF
cdr3_nt: TGCGCCAGCAGCACGACTAGCGGGTACAATGAGCAGTTCTTC

j_call: TRBJ1-1
d_call: -
v_call: TRBV29-1
clone_size: few
cdr3_aa: CSVARQLDTEAFF
cdr3_nt: TGCAGCGTCGCGAGACAGCTGGACACTGAAGCTTTCTTT

j_call: TRBJ2-7
d_call: -
v_call: TRBV30
clone_size: few
cdr3_aa: CAWSVGATYEQYF
cdr3_nt: TGTGCCTGGAGTGTGGGCGCTACTTACGAGCAGTACTTC

j_call: TRBJ2-7
d_call: -
v_call: TRBV28
clone_size: few
cdr3_aa: CASSANSGFSYEQYF
cdr3_nt: TGTGCCAGCAGTGCAAATTCAGGGTTCTCCTACGAGCAGTACTTC

j_call: TRBJ1-3
d_call: -
v_call: TRBV30
clone_size: -
cdr3_aa: CAWTSLSGNTIYF
cdr3_nt: TGTGCCTGGACAAGCCTCTCTGGAAACACCATATATTTT

j_call: TRBJ2-1
d_call: TRBD2
v_call: TRBV28
clone_size: -
cdr3_aa: CASHGTSGYNEQFF
cdr3_nt: TGTGCCAGCCACGGGACTAGCGGATACAATGAGCAGTTCTTC

j_call: TRBJ2-3
d_call: TRBD2
v_call: TRBV13
clone_size: -
cdr3_aa: CASSNFGLAGGPDTQYF
cdr3_nt: TGTGCCAGCAGCAACTTTGGACTAGCGGGAGGGCCAGATACGCAGTATTTT

j_call: TRBJ2-3
d_call: -
v_call: TRBV9
clone_size: few
cdr3_aa: CASSVGLGTADTQYF
cdr3_nt: TGTGCCAGCAGCGTAGGTTTAGGGACTGCAGATACGCAGTATTTT

j_call: TRBJ2-3
d_call: TRBD2
v_call: TRBV5-1
clone_size: few
cdr3_aa: CASSQGLAGSTDTQYF
cdr3_nt: TGCGCCAGCAGCCAGGGACTAGCGGGTAGCACAGATACGCAGTATTTT

j_call: TRBJ2-5
d_call: -
v_call: TRBV19
clone_size: once
cdr3_aa: CASSIERSRGTQYF
cdr3_nt: TGTGCCAGTAGTATAGAGAGGTCTCGAGGGACCCAGTACTTC

j_call: TRBJ1-2
d_call: -
v_call: TRBV30
clone_size: -
cdr3_aa: CAWSVELYYGYTF
cdr3_nt: TGTGCCTGGAGTGTGGAGCTGTACTATGGCTACACCTTC

j_call: TRBJ2-1
d_call: TRBD2
v_call: TRBV6-5
clone_size: few
cdr3_aa: CASRDPGLLNEQFF
cdr3_nt: TGTGCCAGCAGGGACCCGGGACTATTAAATGAGCAGTTCTTC

j_call: TRBJ2-7
d_call: TRBD1
v_call: TRBV28
clone_size: few
cdr3_aa: CASRGQGSGEQYF
cdr3_nt: TGTGCCAGCAGAGGACAGGGCTCGGGAGAGCAGTACTTC

j_call: TRBJ2-2
d_call: -
v_call: TRBV7-9
clone_size: -
cdr3_aa: CASSLRGTGELFF
cdr3_nt: TGTGCCAGCAGCTTAAGGGGGACCGGGGAGCTGTTTTTT

j_call: TRBJ2-3
d_call: -
v_call: TRBV11-2
clone_size: few
cdr3_aa: CASSSSISTDTQYF
cdr3_nt: TGTGCCAGCAGCTCATCAATTAGCACAGATACGCAGTATTTT

j_call: TRBJ1-5
d_call: -
v_call: TRBV10-3
clone_size: few
cdr3_aa: CATTAGVLSNQPQHF
cdr3_nt: TGTGCCACCACGGCCGGGGTACTTAGCAATCAGCCCCAGCATTTT

j_call: TRBJ2-7
d_call: -
v_call: TRBV28
clone_size: -
cdr3_aa: CASSQPGNSYEQYF
cdr3_nt: TGTGCCAGCAGTCAACCGGGAAACTCCTACGAGCAGTACTTC

j_call: TRBJ2-7
d_call: TRBD2
v_call: TRBV4-2
clone_size: -
cdr3_aa: CASSQGLAELYEQYF
cdr3_nt: TGTGCCAGCAGCCAAGGACTAGCGGAGCTCTACGAGCAGTACTTC

j_call: TRBJ1-2
d_call: -
v_call: TRBV9
clone_size: few
cdr3_aa: CASSSLGYDGYTF
cdr3_nt: TGTGCCAGCAGTTCTCTAGGTTACGATGGCTACACCTTC

j_call: TRBJ1-2
d_call: -
v_call: TRBV11-2
clone_size: -
cdr3_aa: CASSLDSTPGYTF
cdr3_nt: TGTGCCAGCAGCTTAGATAGCACTCCGGGCTACACCTTC

j_call: TRBJ1-1
d_call: -
v_call: TRBV18
clone_size: -
cdr3_aa: CASSGYWDMNTEAFF
cdr3_nt: TGTGCCAGCTCGGGATATTGGGACATGAACACTGAAGCTTTCTTT

j_call: TRBJ1-1
d_call: -
v_call: TRBV29-1
clone_size: -
cdr3_aa: CSVLNTEAFF
cdr3_nt: TGCAGCGTCCTTAACACTGAAGCTTTCTTT

j_call: TRBJ1-5
d_call: -
v_call: TRBV4-1
clone_size: -
cdr3_aa: CASSRFVGTGNQPQHF
cdr3_nt: TGCGCCAGCAGCCGTTTTGTTGGCACAGGGAATCAGCCCCAGCATTTT

j_call: TRBJ2-7
d_call: TRBD1
v_call: TRBV11-3
clone_size: -
cdr3_aa: CASSGGGTGTYEQYF
cdr3_nt: TGTGCCAGCAGTGGGGGCGGGACAGGGACCTACGAGCAGTACTTC

j_call: TRBJ2-4
d_call: TRBD2
v_call: TRBV4-1
clone_size: -
cdr3_aa: CASSQERQGGAIAKNIQYF
cdr3_nt: TGCGCCAGCAGCCAAGAGAGGCAGGGAGGGGCTATAGCCAAAAACATTCAGTACTTC

j_call: TRBJ2-2
d_call: TRBD2
v_call: TRBV5-4
clone_size: -
cdr3_aa: CASSLSSGSPGELFF
cdr3_nt: TGTGCCAGCAGCTTGTCCAGCGGGAGTCCCGGGGAGCTGTTTTTT

j_call: TRBJ2-1
d_call: -
v_call: TRBV7-9
clone_size: -
cdr3_aa: CASSFLGFGKDEQFF
cdr3_nt: TGTGCCAGCAGCTTCTTAGGGTTCGGGAAAGATGAGCAGTTCTTC

j_call: TRBJ2-1
d_call: TRBD2
v_call: TRBV5-4
clone_size: -
cdr3_aa: CASSPGLAGDNEQFF
cdr3_nt: TGTGCCAGCAGCCCAGGACTAGCGGGAGACAATGAGCAGTTCTTC

j_call: TRBJ2-6
d_call: -
v_call: TRBV9
clone_size: few
cdr3_aa: CASSVSPTGSGANVLTF
cdr3_nt: TGTGCCAGCAGCGTATCTCCGACAGGATCTGGGGCCAACGTCCTGACTTTC

j_call: TRBJ1-2
d_call: -
v_call: TRBV10-3
clone_size: -
cdr3_aa: CAIKNRDSSNYGYTF
cdr3_nt: TGTGCCATCAAAAATCGAGACAGCTCTAACTATGGCTACACCTTC

j_call: TRBJ1-1
d_call: TRBD1
v_call: TRBV28
clone_size: -
cdr3_aa: CASSLVGGWGTEAFF
cdr3_nt: TGTGCCAGCAGTTTAGTAGGGGGCTGGGGCACTGAAGCTTTCTTT

j_call: TRBJ2-1
d_call: -
v_call: TRBV12-5
clone_size: -
cdr3_aa: CASGLGHQTNEQFF
cdr3_nt: TGTGCTAGTGGTTTGGGACACCAGACTAACGAGCAGTTCTTC

j_call: TRBJ1-1
d_call: -
v_call: TRBV18
clone_size: -
cdr3_aa: CASSRRWGGPMTNAEAFF
cdr3_nt: TGTGCCAGCTCACGTCGCTGGGGGGGCCCCATGACGAACGCTGAAGCTTTCTTT

j_call: TRBJ2-5
d_call: -
v_call: TRBV28
clone_size: -
cdr3_aa: CASSPFGGGRRETQYF
cdr3_nt: TGTGCCAGCAGTCCCTTTGGGGGAGGTAGACGAGAGACCCAGTACTTC

j_call: TRBJ2-7
d_call: TRBD2
v_call: TRBV4-1
clone_size: few
cdr3_aa: CASSQAGTSGNYEQYF
cdr3_nt: TGTGCCAGCAGCCAAGCCGGGACTAGCGGGAACTACGAGCAGTACTTC